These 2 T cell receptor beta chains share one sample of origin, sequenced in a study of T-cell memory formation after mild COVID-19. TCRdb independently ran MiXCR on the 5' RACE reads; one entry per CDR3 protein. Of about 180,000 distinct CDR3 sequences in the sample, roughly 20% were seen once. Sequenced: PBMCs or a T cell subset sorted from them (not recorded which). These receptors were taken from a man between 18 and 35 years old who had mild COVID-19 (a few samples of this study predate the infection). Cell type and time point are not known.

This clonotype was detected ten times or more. The CDR3 coding sequence is TGTGCCAGCAGCTTGGGGGGGGGCAATCAGCCCCAGCATTTT. Translating gives CASSLGGGNQPQHF. The rearrangement uses TRBV5-5 and TRBJ1-5; D may be TRBD1 (5 bases). The V end was cut by 0 bases, the J end by 2 bases, with 6 bases between. The CDR3 runs to 14 residues. CDR1 and CDR2 (germline): SGHKS, YYEKEE (reference sequence).

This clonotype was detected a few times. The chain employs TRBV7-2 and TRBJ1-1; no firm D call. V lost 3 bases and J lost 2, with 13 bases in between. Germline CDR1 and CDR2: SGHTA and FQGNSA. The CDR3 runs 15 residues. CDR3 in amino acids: CASSFAATANTEAFF. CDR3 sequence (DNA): TGTGCCAGCAGCTTCGCCGCGACGGCTAACACTGAAGCTTTCTTT.